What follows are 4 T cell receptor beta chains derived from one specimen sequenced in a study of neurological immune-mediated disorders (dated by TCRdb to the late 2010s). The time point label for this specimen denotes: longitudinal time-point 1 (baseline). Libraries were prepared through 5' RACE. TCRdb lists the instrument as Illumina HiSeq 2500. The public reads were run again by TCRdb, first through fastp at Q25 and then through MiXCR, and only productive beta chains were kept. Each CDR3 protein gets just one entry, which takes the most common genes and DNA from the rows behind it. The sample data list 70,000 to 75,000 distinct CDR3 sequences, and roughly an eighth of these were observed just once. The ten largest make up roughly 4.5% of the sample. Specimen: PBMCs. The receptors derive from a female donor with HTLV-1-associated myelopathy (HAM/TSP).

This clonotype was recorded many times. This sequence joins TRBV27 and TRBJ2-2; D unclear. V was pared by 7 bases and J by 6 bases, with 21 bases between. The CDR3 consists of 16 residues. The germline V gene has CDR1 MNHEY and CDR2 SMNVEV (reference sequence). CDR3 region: CASTLRRPTGAGELFF. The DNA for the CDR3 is TGTGCCAGCACCTTGAGGCGACCCACTGGGGCCGGGGAGCTGTTTTTT.

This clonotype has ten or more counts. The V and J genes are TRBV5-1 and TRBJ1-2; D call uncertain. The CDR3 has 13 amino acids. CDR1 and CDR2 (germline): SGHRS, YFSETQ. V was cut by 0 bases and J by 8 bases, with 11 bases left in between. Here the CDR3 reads CASSLEPSRGYTF. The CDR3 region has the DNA TGCGCCAGCAGCTTGGAACCATCCCGCGGCTACACCTTC.

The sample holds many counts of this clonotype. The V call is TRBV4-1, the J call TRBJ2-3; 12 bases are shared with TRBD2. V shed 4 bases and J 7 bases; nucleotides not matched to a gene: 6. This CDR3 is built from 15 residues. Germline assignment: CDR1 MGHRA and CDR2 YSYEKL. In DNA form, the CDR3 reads TGCGCCAGCAGCCCCCGGACTAGCGGGGCATATACGCAGTATTTT. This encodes CASSPRTSGAYTQYF.

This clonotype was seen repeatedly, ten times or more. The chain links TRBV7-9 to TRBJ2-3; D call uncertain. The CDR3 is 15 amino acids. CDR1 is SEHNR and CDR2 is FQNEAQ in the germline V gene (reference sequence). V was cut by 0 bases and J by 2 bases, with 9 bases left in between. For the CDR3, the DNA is TGTGCCAGCAGCTTAGCCCCAGAGCCCACAGATACGCAGTATTTT. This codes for CASSLAPEPTDTQYF. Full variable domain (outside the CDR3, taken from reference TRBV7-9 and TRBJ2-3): DTGVSQNPRHKITKRGQNVTFRCDPISEHNRLYWYRQTLGQGPEFLTYFQNEAQLEKSRLLSDRFSAERPKGSFSTLEIQRTEQGDSAMYLCASSLAPEPTDTQYFGPGTRLTVL.